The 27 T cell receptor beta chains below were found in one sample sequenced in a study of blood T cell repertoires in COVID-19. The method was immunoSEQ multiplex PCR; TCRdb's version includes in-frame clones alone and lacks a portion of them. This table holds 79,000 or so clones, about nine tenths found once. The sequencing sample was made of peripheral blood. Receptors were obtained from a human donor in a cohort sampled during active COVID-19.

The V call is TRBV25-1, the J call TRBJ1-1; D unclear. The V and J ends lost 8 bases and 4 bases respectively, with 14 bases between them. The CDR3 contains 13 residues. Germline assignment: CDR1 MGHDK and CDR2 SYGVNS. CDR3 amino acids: CASSRPEGTEAFF. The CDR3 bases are TGTGCCAGCTCCAGACCCGAGGGCACTGAAGCTTTCTTT.

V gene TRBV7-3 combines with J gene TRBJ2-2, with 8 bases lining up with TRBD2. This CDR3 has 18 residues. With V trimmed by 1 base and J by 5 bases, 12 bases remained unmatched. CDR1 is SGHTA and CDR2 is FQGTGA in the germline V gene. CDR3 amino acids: CASSLIVSGTAGTGELFF. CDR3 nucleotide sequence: TGTGCCAGCAGCTTAATAGTTAGCGGGACTGCAGGGACCGGGGAGCTGTTTTTT.

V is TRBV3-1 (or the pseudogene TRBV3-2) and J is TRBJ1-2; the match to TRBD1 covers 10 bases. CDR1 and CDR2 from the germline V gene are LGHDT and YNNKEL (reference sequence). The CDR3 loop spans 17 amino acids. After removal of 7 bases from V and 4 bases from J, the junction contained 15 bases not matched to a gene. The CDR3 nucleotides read TGTGCCAGCACCCCCGGGACAGGGGTGCCTAAGGGCTATGGCTACACCTTC. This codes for CASTPGTGVPKGYGYTF.

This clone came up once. The CDR3 here is CASSQGGVSPTYGYTF. CDR3 DNA: TGTGCCAGCAGTCAGGGCGGAGTCAGCCCTACCTATGGCTACACCTTC. The chain uses TRBV28 and TRBJ1-2, with TRBD1 as a possible D gene (5 bases). The CDR3 loop spans 16 amino acids. Germline CDR1 reads MDHEN; CDR2 reads SYDVKM. V was pared by 5 bases and J by 4 bases, with 20 bases between.

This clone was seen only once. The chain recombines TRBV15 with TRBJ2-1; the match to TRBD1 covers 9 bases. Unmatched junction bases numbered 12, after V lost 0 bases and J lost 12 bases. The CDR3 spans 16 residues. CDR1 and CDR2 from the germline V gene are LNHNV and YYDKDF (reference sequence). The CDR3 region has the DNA TGTGCCACCAGCAGAGATAGGGGACAGGGTCAGTTCGGGCAGTTCTTC. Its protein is CATSRDRGQGQFGQFF.

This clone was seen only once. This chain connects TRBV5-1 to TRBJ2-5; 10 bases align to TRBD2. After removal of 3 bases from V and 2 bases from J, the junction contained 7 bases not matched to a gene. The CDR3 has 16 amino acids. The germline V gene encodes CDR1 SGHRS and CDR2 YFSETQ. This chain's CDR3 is CASSSRGAGGQETQYF. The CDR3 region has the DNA TGCGCCAGCAGCTCCCGGGGAGCGGGAGGGCAAGAGACCCAGTACTTC.

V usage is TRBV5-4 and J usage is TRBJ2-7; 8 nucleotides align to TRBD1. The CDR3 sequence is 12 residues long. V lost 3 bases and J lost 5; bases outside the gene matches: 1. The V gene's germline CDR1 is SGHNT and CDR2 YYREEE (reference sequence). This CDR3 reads CASSSRGHEQYF. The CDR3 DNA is TGTGCCAGCAGCTCCAGGGGGCACGAGCAGTACTTC.

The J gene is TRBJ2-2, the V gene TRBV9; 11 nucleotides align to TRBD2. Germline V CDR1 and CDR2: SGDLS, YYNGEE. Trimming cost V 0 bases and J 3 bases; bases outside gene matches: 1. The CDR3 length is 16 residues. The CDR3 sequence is CASSVGLAGHTGELFF. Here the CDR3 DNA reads TGTGCCAGCAGCGTAGGACTAGCGGGACACACCGGGGAGCTGTTTTTT.

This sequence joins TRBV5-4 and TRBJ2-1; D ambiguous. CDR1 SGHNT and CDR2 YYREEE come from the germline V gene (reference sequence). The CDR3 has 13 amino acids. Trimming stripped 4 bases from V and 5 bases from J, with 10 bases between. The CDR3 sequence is CASSPPINNEQFF. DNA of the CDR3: TGTGCCAGCAGCCCCCCAATCAACAATGAGCAGTTCTTC.

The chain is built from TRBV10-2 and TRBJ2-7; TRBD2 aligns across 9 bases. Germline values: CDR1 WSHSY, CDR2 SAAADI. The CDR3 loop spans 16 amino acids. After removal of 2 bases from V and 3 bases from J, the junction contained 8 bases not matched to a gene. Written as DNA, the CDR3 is TGCGCCAGCAGTGAGCGGGCTAGCGGGGAGTACTACGAGCAGTACTTC. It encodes CASSERASGEYYEQYF.

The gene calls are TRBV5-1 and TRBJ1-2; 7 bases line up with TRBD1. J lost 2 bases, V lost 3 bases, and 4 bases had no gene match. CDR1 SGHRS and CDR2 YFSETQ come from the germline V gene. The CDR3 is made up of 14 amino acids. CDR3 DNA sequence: TGCGCCAGCAGCTCCGGGACAGACAACTATGGCTACACCTTC. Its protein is CASSSGTDNYGYTF.

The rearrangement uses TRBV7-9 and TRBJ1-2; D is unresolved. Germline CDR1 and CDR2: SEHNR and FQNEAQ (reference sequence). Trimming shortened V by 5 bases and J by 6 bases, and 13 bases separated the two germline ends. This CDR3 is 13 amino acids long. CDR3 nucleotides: TGTGCCAGCAGCAATACTTCCCCCCATGGCTACACCTTC. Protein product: CASSNTSPHGYTF.

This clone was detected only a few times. This chain's CDR3 is CASSGGGMWTDTQYF. The CDR3 bases are TGTGCCAGCAGCGGCGGGGGGATGTGGACAGATACGCAGTATTTT. This chain links TRBV9 with TRBJ2-3; 8 bases are shared with TRBD2. Germline V CDR1 and CDR2: SGDLS, YYNGEE. V dropped 3 bases and J dropped 3; count of bases not matched to a gene: 6. CDR3 size: 15 residues. The complete variable domain, with remaining parts taken from reference TRBV9 and TRBJ2-3, reads DSGVTQTPKHLITATGQRVTLRCSPRSGDLSVYWYQQSLDQGLQFLIQYYNGEERAKGNILERFSAQQFPDLHSELNLSSLELGDSALYFCASSGGGMWTDTQYFGPGTRLTVL.

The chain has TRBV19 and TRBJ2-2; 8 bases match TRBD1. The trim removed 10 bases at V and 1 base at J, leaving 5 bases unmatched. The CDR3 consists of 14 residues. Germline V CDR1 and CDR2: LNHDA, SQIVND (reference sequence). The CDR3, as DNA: TGTGCCACCCACGGACAGGGGAACACCGGGGAGCTGTTTTTT. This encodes CATHGQGNTGELFF.

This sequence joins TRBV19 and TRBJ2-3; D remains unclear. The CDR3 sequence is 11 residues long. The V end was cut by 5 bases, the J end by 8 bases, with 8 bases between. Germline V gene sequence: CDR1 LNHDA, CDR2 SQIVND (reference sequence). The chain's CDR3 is CASSATSTQYF. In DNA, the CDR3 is TGTGCCAGTAGTGCGACTTCTACGCAGTATTTT.

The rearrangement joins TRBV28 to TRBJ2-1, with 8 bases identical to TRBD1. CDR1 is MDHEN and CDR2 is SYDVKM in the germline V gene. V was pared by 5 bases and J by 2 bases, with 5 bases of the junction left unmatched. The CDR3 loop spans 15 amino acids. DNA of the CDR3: TGTGCCAGCAGTCCGACAGGGGAACCCTACAATGAGCAGTTCTTC. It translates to CASSPTGEPYNEQFF.

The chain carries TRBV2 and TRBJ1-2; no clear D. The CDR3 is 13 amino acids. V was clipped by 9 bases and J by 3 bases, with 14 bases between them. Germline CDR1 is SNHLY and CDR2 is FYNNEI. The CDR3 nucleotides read TGTGCCAGATCATCAGGTATAGACTATGGCTACACCTTC. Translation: CARSSGIDYGYTF. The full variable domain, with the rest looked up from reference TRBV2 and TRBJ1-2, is EPEVTQTPSHQVTQMGQEVILRCVPISNHLYFYWYRQILGQKVEFLVSFYNNEISEKSEIFDDQFSVERPDGSNFTLKIRSTKLEDSAMYFCARSSGIDYGYTFGSGTRLTVV.

CDR3 sequence (DNA): TGTGCCAGCAGCGTAGACGGGACAGGGGGCGCGGGGGGCGGCTACACCTTC. Translating gives CASSVDGTGGAGGGYTF. The chain combines TRBV9 with TRBJ1-2; 12 positions agree with TRBD1. Per germline, CDR1 SGDLS and CDR2 YYNGEE. The V segment lost 0 bases and the J segment 8 bases; nucleotides outside the gene matches: 11. This CDR3 has 17 amino acids.

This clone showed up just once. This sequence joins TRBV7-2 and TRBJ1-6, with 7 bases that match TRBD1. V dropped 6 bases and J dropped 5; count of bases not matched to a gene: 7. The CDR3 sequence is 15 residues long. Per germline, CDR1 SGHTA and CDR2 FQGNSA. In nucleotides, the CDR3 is TGTGCCAGCAGTCTACTCCAGGGGGATAATTCACCCCTCCACTTT. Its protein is CASSLLQGDNSPLHF.

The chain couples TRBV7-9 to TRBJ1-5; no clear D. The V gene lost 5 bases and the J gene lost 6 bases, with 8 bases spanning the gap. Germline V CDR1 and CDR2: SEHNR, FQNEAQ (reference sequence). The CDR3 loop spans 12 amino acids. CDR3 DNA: TGTGCCAGCAGCCACCAGGCTCAGCCCCAGCATTTT. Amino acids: CASSHQAQPQHF.

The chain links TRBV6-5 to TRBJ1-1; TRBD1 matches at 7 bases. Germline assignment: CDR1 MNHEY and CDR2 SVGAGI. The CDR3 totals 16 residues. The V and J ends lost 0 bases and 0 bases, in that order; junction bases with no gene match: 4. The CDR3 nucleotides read TGTGCCAGCAGTTACTCGTGGACAGGTTTGAACACTGAAGCTTTCTTT. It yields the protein CASSYSWTGLNTEAFF.

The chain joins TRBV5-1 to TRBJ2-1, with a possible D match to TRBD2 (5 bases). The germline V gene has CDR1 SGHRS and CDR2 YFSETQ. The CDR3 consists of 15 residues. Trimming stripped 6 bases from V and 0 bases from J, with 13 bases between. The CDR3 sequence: CASTADPFSYNEQFF. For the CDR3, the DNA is TGCGCCAGCACAGCGGACCCTTTCTCCTACAATGAGCAGTTCTTC. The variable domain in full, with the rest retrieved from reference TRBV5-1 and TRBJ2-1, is KAGVTQTPRYLIKTRGQQVTLSCSPISGHRSVSWYQQTPGQGLQFLFEYFSETQRNKGNFPGRFSGRQFSNSRSEMNVSTLELGDSALYLCASTADPFSYNEQFFGPGTRLTVL.

In DNA form, the CDR3 reads TGTGCCAGCAGCTCCAGCGGGGCAGACTCTGGAAACACCATATATTTT. Its protein product is CASSSSGADSGNTIYF. The rearrangement links TRBV7-9 to TRBJ1-3; a possible D gene is TRBD1 (5 bases). The CDR3 extends over 16 amino acids. Germline V gene sequence: CDR1 SEHNR, CDR2 FQNEAQ (reference sequence). Deletions cut 4 bases from V and 0 bases from J, with 13 bases between. The whole variable domain, remainder taken from reference TRBV7-9 and TRBJ1-3, is DTGVSQNPRHKITKRGQNVTFRCDPISEHNRLYWYRQTLGQGPEFLTYFQNEAQLEKSRLLSDRFSAERPKGSFSTLEIQRTEQGDSAMYLCASSSSGADSGNTIYFGEGSWLTVV.

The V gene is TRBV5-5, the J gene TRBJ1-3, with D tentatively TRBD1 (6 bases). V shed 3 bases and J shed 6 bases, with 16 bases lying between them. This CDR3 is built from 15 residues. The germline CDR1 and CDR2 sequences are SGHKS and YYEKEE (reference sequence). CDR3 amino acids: CASSSPGRGSNTIYF. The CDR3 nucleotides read TGTGCCAGCAGCTCCCCGGGTAGGGGGTCAAACACCATATATTTT.

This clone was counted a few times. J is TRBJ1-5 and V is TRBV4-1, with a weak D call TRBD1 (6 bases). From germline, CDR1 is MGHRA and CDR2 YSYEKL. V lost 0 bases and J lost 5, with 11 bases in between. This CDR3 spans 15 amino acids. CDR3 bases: TGCGCCAGCAGCCAAGATCGATGGACAGATCAGCCCCAGCATTTT. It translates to CASSQDRWTDQPQHF.

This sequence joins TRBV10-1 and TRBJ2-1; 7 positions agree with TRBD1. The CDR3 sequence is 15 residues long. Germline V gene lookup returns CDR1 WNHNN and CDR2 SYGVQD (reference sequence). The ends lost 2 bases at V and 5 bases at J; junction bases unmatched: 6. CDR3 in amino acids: CASSEEGAPNNEQFF. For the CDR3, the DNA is TGCGCCAGCAGTGAGGAGGGGGCGCCGAACAATGAGCAGTTCTTC.

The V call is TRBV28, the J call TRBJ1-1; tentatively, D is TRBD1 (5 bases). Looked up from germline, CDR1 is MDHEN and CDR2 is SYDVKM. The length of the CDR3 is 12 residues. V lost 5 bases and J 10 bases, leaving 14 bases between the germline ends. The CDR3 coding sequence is TGTGCCAGCAGTCGTGGAGGGGTGCGAGCTTTCTTT. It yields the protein CASSRGGVRAFF.